This T cell receptor (beta chain) was retrieved from a study of pediatric ulcerative colitis. The data were produced by immunoSEQ multiplex PCR, yet TCRdb's version contains in-frame clones alone and is incomplete. The profile shows 30,000 to 40,000 clones, over 70% of them singletons. With regard to this clone: Antigen unknown.

Study-wide points: Ulcerative colitis patients shared more blood-rectal clones than controls. Acute severe colitis showed lower rectal diversity from clonal expansions. Two patients had blood samples with substantially reduced template counts.

One to two pinch biopsies were taken from the rectum during colonoscopy. The sequence came from a boy aged 5-17 years with severe ulcerative colitis. The sample taken for sequencing was gut tissue.

CDR3 bases: TGTGCCAGCAGATCTAGTGGGGGGGCGAATACGCAGTATTTT. Its protein is CASRSSGGANTQYF. This chain joins TRBV2 and TRBJ2-3; tentatively, D is TRBD2 (7 bases). Germline CDR1 reads SNHLY; CDR2 reads FYNNEI. CDR3 length: 14 amino acids. Trimming pared 6 bases from V and 7 bases from J, leaving 17 bases between.